Listed below are T cell receptor beta chains from one sample, sequenced in a study of blood T cell repertoires in COVID-19. Assay: immunoSEQ multiplex PCR; the TCRdb copy retains only in-frame clones and omits some. The sample yields approximately 350,000 clones, roughly 90% seen once. Sequencing was carried out using peripheral blood. The receptors here all came from a man aged 35-49 years with acute or convalescent COVID-19. CDR3s include the opening cysteine and the closing phenylalanine or tryptophan. D genes are given only for firm matches. A row's size may be missing; if present it is once, few, many or a size class.

>TRBV5-5|.|TRBD1|TRBJ1-4|16
CASSSDRVATNEKLFF
TGTGCCAGCAGCTCGGACAGGGTTGCAACTAATGAAAAACTGTTTTTT
>TRBV7-9|.|TRBD1|TRBJ1-2|14
CASSLGTGGYGYTF
TGTGCCAGCAGCCTCGGGACAGGAGGCTATGGCTACACCTTC
>TRBV24-1|.|.|TRBJ2-1|16
CATSEAGLSSYNEQFF
TGTGCCACCAGTGAAGCCGGACTCAGCTCCTACAATGAGCAGTTCTTC
>TRBV7-2|.|.|TRBJ1-1|14
CASRPRGPNTEAFF
TGTGCCAGCAGACCAAGGGGTCCGAACACTGAAGCTTTCTTT
>TRBV19|.|.|TRBJ2-1|15
CASRPSAKPYNEQFF
TGTGCCAGTAGACCCTCCGCTAAACCCTACAATGAGCAGTTCTTC
>TRBV18|.|.|TRBJ1-2|13
CASSPAGDYGYTF
TGTGCCAGCTCACCGGCTGGAGACTATGGCTACACCTTC
>TRBV10-3|.|.|TRBJ2-2|15
CAISDDSLGTGELFF
TGTGCCATCAGTGACGACAGCCTGGGCACCGGGGAGCTGTTTTTT
>TRBV27|.|.|TRBJ2-7|14
CASSLGQSSYEQYF
TGTGCCAGCAGTTTAGGACAGTCCTCCTACGAGCAGTACTTC
>TRBV3-1/TRBV3-2|.|TRBD1|TRBJ1-5|14
CASSLDRYNQPQHF
TGTGCCAGCAGCCTGGACAGGTACAATCAGCCCCAGCATTTT
>TRBV7-3|.|TRBD1|TRBJ1-1|15
CASSDRQGPNTEAFF
TGTGCCAGCAGCGATCGACAGGGCCCGAACACTGAAGCTTTCTTT
>TRBV13|.|.|TRBJ2-5|11
CASSLEETQYF
TGTGCCAGCAGCCTTGAGGAGACCCAGTACTTC
>TRBV7-6|few|TRBD2|TRBJ2-1|16
CASSLGLAGGPNEQFF
TGTGCCAGCAGCTTAGGACTAGCGGGGGGTCCTAATGAGCAGTTCTTC
>TRBV9|.|TRBD1|TRBJ2-7|13
CASSVRQGYEQYF
TGTGCCAGCAGCGTGAGACAGGGCTACGAGCAGTACTTC
>TRBV6-2/TRBV6-3|once|TRBD1|TRBJ2-7|14
CASSYGQGPYEQYF
TGTGCCAGCAGTTACGGACAGGGTCCCTACGAGCAGTACTTC
>TRBV5-6|.|TRBD2|TRBJ2-1|15
CASSLAGEIYNEQFF
TGTGCCAGCAGCTTAGCGGGGGAGATTTACAATGAGCAGTTCTTC
>TRBV28|.|.|TRBJ2-1|14
CASSLFRKGQYKFF
TGTGCCAGCAGTTTGTTTCGGAAGGGGCAGTATAAGTTCTTC
>TRBV29-1|.|.|TRBJ1-6|13
CSVNTGRDSPLHF
TGCAGCGTAAACACAGGACGGGATTCACCCCTCCACTTT
>TRBV5-1|.|.|TRBJ1-1|14
CASSLAFGNTEAFF
TGCGCCAGCAGCTTGGCCTTCGGGAACACTGAAGCTTTCTTT
>TRBV13|.|TRBD2|TRBJ2-1|15
CASSPGGEYFNEQFF
TGTGCCAGCAGCCCCGGGGGGGAGTATTTCAATGAGCAGTTCTTC
>TRBV12-3/TRBV12-4|.|.|TRBJ1-1|11
CASSIGSEAFF
TGTGCCAGCAGTATCGGGTCTGAAGCTTTCTTT
>TRBV2|.|TRBD1|TRBJ2-4|12
CAGMIEQGVQYF
TGTGCCGGAATGATAGAGCAGGGGGTTCAGTACTTC
>TRBV4-3|few|.|TRBJ1-1|15
CASSQDFLRVSEAFF
TGCGCCAGCAGCCAAGATTTTTTGCGGGTGAGTGAAGCTTTCTTT
>TRBV19|.|.|TRBJ1-5|15
CASSITQDSNQPQHF
TGTGCCAGTAGTATTACTCAAGATAGCAATCAGCCCCAGCATTTT
>TRBV4-2|once|TRBD1|TRBJ1-1|18
CASSRSTGTGGAGTEAFF
TGTGCCAGCAGCCGAAGCACCGGGACAGGGGGCGCGGGGACTGAAGCTTTCTTT
>TRBV29-1|.|TRBD2|TRBJ2-3|14
CSVLIAGVGDTQYF
TGCAGCGTTTTGATCGCGGGAGTGGGAGATACGCAGTATTTT
>TRBV5-4|once|TRBD1|TRBJ1-2|15
CASSRRDRGMDGYTF
TGTGCCAGCAGCAGAAGGGACAGGGGGATGGATGGCTACACCTTC
>TRBV11-3|.|.|TRBJ2-5|13
CASSYRGGETQYF
TGTGCCAGCAGCTACAGGGGAGGAGAGACCCAGTACTTC
>TRBV3-1/TRBV3-2|.|.|TRBJ1-5|14
CASSQAYSNQPQHF
TGTGCCAGCAGCCAAGCGTATAGCAATCAGCCCCAGCATTTT
>TRBV4-1|.|TRBD1|TRBJ1-3|16
CASSQGQVNSGNTIYF
TGCGCCAGCAGCCAGGGACAGGTGAACTCTGGAAACACCATATATTTT
>TRBV10-3|.|.|TRBJ1-4|13
CASRVPTNEKLFF
TGTGCCTCCCGGGTCCCCACTAATGAAAAACTGTTTTTT
>TRBV5-8|few|TRBD1|TRBJ2-1|14
CASHPGTGINEQFF
TGTGCCAGCCACCCCGGGACAGGGATCAATGAGCAGTTCTTC
>TRBV12-3/TRBV12-4|.|.|TRBJ2-2|12
CASSFGLGELFF
TGTGCCAGCAGTTTTGGGCTCGGGGAGCTGTTTTTT
>TRBV6-2/TRBV6-3|.|TRBD1|TRBJ1-5|16
CASSYRGQGRNQPQHF
TGTGCCAGCAGTTACAGGGGACAGGGTCGCAATCAGCCCCAGCATTTT
>TRBV27|.|.|TRBJ1-2|15
CASSLSPGVSYGYTF
TGTGCCAGCAGTTTATCGCCAGGGGTATCCTATGGCTACACCTTC
>TRBV19|.|.|TRBJ1-5|13
CASSRTSGQPQHF
TGTGCCAGTAGTCGCACGTCGGGTCAGCCCCAGCATTTT
>TRBV7-2|.|.|TRBJ1-5|15
CASSQQTRGIQPQHF
TGTGCCAGCAGCCAACAGACGCGGGGAATTCAGCCCCAGCATTTT
>TRBV11-3|.|.|TRBJ2-3|13
CASSFGSTDTQYF
TGTGCCAGCAGCTTCGGTAGCACAGATACGCAGTATTTT
>TRBV14|once|.|TRBJ1-4|14
CASSQGLFNEKLFF
TGTGCCAGCAGCCAAGGGCTTTTTAATGAAAAACTGTTTTTT
>TRBV24-1|.|.|TRBJ1-2|12
CATSAGGLGYTF
TGTGCCACCAGTGCGGGGGGCCTTGGCTACACCTTC
>TRBV9|.|TRBD1|TRBJ1-1|15
CASSAGQGRNTEAFF
TGTGCCAGCAGCGCCGGACAGGGGAGGAACACTGAAGCTTTCTTT
>TRBV29-1|few|TRBD2|TRBJ2-2|13
CSVLTSGSGELFF
TGCAGCGTTTTGACTAGCGGGAGCGGGGAGCTGTTTTTT
>TRBV6-5|.|.|TRBJ1-1|13
CASWNRANTEAFF
TGTGCCAGCTGGAACAGGGCGAACACTGAAGCTTTCTTT
>TRBV7-2|.|.|TRBJ2-3|15
CASSLRRGGADTQYF
TGTGCCAGCAGCTTAAGGCGCGGGGGCGCAGATACGCAGTATTTT